The 5 T cell receptor beta chains below were found in one sample sequenced in a study of blood T cell repertoires in COVID-19. Sequencing was performed with immunoSEQ multiplex PCR; in TCRdb, only in-frame clones are kept and a portion is missing. The sample contains about 210,000 clones, 82% of which appear only once. Sequencing was carried out using peripheral blood. These receptors were collected from a woman in her thirties or forties with acute or convalescent COVID-19.

The V gene is TRBV24-1, the J gene TRBJ1-5; tentatively, D is TRBD1 (6 bases). Looked up from germline, CDR1 is KGHDR and CDR2 is SFDVKD. Trimming removed 3 bases from V and 7 bases from J, with 12 bases in between. The CDR3 extends over 14 amino acids. The CDR3 nucleotides read TGTGCCACCAGTGATAGTCAGGGGCCACAGCCCCAGCATTTT. Translated, it gives CATSDSQGPQPQHF.

This clone was observed a handful of times. The CDR3 is CASSPQLARVFF. The CDR3 DNA follows: TGTGCCAGCAGTCCCCAACTAGCGAGGGTGTTCTTC. The J gene is TRBJ2-1, the V gene TRBV28; 7 nucleotides align to TRBD2. V gave up 5 bases and J gave up 15 bases; unmatched junction bases: 10. The CDR3 runs to 12 residues. In germline, CDR1 is MDHEN, CDR2 SYDVKM.

This chain uses TRBV5-4 with TRBJ2-1, with 10 bases identical to TRBD2. J gave up 12 bases and V 0 bases, and 6 bases lay outside the gene matches. Germline V gene sequence: CDR1 SGHNT, CDR2 YYREEE (reference sequence). This CDR3 comprises 14 residues. The DNA of the CDR3 is TGTGCCAGCAGCTTGGGGCTAGCGGGAGTTCGGCAGTTCTTC. Translation: CASSLGLAGVRQFF.

The chain carries TRBV5-1 and TRBJ2-5; 7 bases map to TRBD2. Germline assignment: CDR1 SGHRS and CDR2 YFSETQ. The CDR3 is made up of 15 amino acids. Trimming removed 4 bases from V and 1 base from J; junction bases left unmatched: 7. CDR3 in DNA: TGCGCCAGCAGCCTTAGATGGGGGGGCCAAGAGACCCAGTACTTC. This translates into CASSLRWGGQETQYF.

There are a few counts of this clone. The J gene is TRBJ1-2, the V gene TRBV2; D may be TRBD1 (6 bases). The V gene's germline CDR1 is SNHLY and CDR2 FYNNEI. The length of the CDR3 is 14 residues. The V end was cut by 8 bases, the J end by 1 base, with 14 bases between. The CDR3, as DNA: TGTGCCAGCCTAGGGACGGGACATAACTATGGCTACACCTTC. It specifies CASLGTGHNYGYTF.